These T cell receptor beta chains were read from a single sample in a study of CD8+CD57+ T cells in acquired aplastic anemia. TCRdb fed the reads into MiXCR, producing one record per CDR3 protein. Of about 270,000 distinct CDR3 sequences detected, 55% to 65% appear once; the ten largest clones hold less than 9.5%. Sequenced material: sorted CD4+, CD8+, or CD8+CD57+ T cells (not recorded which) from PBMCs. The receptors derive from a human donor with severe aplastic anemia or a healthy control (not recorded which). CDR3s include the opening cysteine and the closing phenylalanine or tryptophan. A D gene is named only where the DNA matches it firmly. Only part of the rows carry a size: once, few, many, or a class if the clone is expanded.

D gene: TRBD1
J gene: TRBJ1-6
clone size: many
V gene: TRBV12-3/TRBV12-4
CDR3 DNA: TGTGCCACCCGGGACAGCCTTAATTCACCCCTCCACTTT
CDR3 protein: CATRDSLNSPLHF

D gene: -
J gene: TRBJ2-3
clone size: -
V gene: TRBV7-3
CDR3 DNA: TGTGCCAGCAGCCTGGCCCGGGGGGCAGCAAGCACAGATACGCAGTATTTT
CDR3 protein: CASSLARGAASTDTQYF

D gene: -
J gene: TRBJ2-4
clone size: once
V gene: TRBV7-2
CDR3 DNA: TGTGCCAGCACCGGGGGAAACATTCAGTACTTC
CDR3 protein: CASTGGNIQYF

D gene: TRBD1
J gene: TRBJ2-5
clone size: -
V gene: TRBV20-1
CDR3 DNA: TGCAGTGCTAGGAGGCCCAGGGGGAAGCAAGAGACCCAGTACTTC
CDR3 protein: CSARRPRGKQETQYF

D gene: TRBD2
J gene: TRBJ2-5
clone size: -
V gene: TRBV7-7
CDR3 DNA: TGTGCCAGCAGCTGGGGCCTCAGCGGGGAGACCCAGCACTTC
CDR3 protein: CASSWGLSGETQHF

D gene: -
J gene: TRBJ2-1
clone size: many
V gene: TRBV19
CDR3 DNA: TGTGCCAGTAGTGCAGACAGGAGCTCCTACAATGAGCAGTTCTTC
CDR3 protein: CASSADRSSYNEQFF

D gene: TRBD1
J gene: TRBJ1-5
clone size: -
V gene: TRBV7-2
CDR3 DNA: TGTGCCAGCAGCTACGACAGGGGACTCAATCAGCCCCAGCATTTT
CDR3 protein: CASSYDRGLNQPQHF

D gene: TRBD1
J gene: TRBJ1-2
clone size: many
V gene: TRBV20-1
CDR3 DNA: TGCAGTGCCGGGACAGCCTATGGCTACACCTTC
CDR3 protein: CSAGTAYGYTF

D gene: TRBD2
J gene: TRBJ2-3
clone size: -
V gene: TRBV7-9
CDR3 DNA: TGTGCCAGCAGCTTAATGGGATTAGCGGGGGGCGGACATACGCAGTATTTT
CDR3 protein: CASSLMGLAGGGHTQYF

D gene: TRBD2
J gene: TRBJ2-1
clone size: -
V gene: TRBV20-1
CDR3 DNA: TGCAGTGCTAGGGGGCTAGCGGGAGTAATGGAGTTCTTC
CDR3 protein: CSARGLAGVMEFF

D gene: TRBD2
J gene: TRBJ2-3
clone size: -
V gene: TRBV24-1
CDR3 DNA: TGTGCCACCAGTGATTTACTAGCGCGGGGCACAGATACGCAGTATTTT
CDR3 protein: CATSDLLARGTDTQYF

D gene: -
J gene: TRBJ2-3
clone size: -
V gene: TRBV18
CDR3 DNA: TGTGCCAGCTCACCTCTGGGAAAGAGAGATACGCAGTATTTT
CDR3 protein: CASSPLGKRDTQYF

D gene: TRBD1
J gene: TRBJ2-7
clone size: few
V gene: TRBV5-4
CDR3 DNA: TGTGCCAGCAGCCCCACTTACAGGGGCGAAGAGCAGTACTTC
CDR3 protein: CASSPTYRGEEQYF

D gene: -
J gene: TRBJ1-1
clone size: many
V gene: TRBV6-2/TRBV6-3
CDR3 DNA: TGTGCCAGCACCCAGGGTGGTGAAGCTTTCTTT
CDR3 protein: CASTQGGEAFF

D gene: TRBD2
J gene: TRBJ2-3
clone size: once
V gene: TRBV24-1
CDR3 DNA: TGTGCCACCAGTGATTCCAGCGGGGGGATAACTAGCACAGATACGCAGTATTTT
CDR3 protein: CATSDSSGGITSTDTQYF

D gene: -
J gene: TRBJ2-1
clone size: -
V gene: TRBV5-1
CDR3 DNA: TGCGCCAGCAGCTTGGGGGGCGAGGCCGACTACAATGAGCAGTTCTTC
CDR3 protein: CASSLGGEADYNEQFF

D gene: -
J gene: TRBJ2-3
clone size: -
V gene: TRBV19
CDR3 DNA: TGTGCCAGTAGTTTCGTGGCCACAGATACGCAGTATTTT
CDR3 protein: CASSFVATDTQYF

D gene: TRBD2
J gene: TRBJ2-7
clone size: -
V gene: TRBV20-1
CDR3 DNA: TGCAGTGCTAGAGGGTTTGGGGGGGATAACTACGAGCAGTACTTC
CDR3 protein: CSARGFGGDNYEQYF

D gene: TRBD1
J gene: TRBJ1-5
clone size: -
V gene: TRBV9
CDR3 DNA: TGTGCCAGCAGCGTAGACGGACAGGGAGAAGAGACCCAGCATTTT
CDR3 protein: CASSVDGQGEETQHF

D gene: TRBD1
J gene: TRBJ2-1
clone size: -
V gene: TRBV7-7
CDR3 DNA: TGCAGCCACCGGGGACAGGGACTCAATGAGCAGTTCTTC
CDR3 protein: CSHRGQGLNEQFF

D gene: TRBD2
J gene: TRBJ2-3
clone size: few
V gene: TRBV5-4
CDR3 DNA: TGTGCCAGCAGCTCCCCGACTAGCGGGGGTTCAGATACGCAGTATTTT
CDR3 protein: CASSSPTSGGSDTQYF

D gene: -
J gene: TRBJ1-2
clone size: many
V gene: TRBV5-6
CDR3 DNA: TGTGCCAGCAGCCCCCAACAGGGATACCTTGGCTACACCTTC
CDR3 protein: CASSPQQGYLGYTF

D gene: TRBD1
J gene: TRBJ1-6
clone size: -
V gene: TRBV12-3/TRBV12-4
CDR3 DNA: TGTGCCAGCAGTTCTACAGGGGACTCACCCCTCCACTTT
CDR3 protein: CASSSTGDSPLHF